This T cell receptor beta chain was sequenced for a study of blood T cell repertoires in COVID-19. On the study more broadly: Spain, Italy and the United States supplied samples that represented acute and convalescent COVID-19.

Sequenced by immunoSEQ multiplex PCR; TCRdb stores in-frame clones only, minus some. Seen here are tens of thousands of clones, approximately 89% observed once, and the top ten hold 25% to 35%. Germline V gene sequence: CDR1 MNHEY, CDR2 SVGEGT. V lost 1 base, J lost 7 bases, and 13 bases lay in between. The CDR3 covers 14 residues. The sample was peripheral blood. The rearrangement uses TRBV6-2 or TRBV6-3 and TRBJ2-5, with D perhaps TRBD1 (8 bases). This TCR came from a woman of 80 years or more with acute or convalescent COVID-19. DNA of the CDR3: TGTGCCAGCAGTTACTTGACAGGGGAGGGGACCCAGTACTTC. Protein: CASSYLTGEGTQYF.